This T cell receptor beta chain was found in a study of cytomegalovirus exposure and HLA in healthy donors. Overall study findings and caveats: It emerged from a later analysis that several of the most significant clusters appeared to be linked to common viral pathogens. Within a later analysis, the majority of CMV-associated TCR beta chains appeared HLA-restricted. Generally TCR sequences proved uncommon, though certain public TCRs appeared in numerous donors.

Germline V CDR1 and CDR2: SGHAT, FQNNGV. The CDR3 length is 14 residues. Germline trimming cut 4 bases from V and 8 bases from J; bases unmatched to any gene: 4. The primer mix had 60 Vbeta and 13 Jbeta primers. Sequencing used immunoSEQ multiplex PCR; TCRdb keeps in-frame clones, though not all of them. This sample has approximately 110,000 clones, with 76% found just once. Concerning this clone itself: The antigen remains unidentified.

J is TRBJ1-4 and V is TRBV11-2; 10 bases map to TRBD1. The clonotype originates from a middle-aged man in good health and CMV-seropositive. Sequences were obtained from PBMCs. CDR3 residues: CASSSRQGAEKLFF. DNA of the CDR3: TGTGCCAGCAGCTCCAGACAGGGGGCCGAAAAACTGTTTTTT.